This T cell receptor (beta chain) is drawn from a study of T-cell memory formation after mild COVID-19. Study context: For the most part, TCR clusters were specific to one donor. General observations from the study: The second-wave clones peaking on day 37 were not confirmed as SARS-CoV-2-specific. Most CD4+ clones that shrank were in CM and EM, while CD8+ ones turned up in EMRA.

5'RACE, which relied on constant-segment primers, yielded TCR alpha and TCR beta cDNA libraries carrying sample barcodes and UMIs. TCRdb reprocessed the 5' RACE reads via MiXCR and lists one record per CDR3 protein. The sample has some 120,000 distinct CDR3 sequences, 16% seen once. The CDR3 totals 14 residues. The V gene lost 2 bases and the J gene lost 6 bases, with 13 bases spanning the gap. Germline V CDR1 and CDR2: SGHNT, YYREEE (reference sequence). This clonotype was counted at least ten times. Its antigen is currently unknown. The genes are TRBV5-4 and TRBJ2-3, with a tentative D call TRBD1 (5 bases). The TCR sequence derives from an adult woman who had mild COVID-19 (a few samples of this study predate the infection). Cell type and time point are not known. Sequencing was performed on PBMCs or a T cell subset sorted from them (not recorded which). CDR3 coding DNA: TGTGCCAGCAGCTTAAAGACAGCTTCGGATACGCAGTATTTT. Its translation is CASSLKTASDTQYF.